The T cell receptor (beta chain) under discussion was sequenced for a study of cytomegalovirus exposure and HLA in healthy donors. In this sample, this clone turned up once. The antigen is not known. Clones were read by immunoSEQ multiplex PCR, and TCRdb kept only the in-frame ones, dropping some. This sample has under 300,000 clones, with 85% to 90% found just once. Study conclusions and caveats: The study labeled about 160 TCR beta chains cytomegalovirus-associated.

The source is a young woman in good health and CMV-seronegative. Sequencing used PBMCs.

This chain's CDR3 is CASSSGFYNEQFF. CDR3 coding DNA: TGTGCCAGTTCTAGCGGGTTTTACAATGAGCAGTTCTTC. The V call is TRBV19, the J call TRBJ2-1, with TRBD2 identical over 8 bases. The J segment lost 4 bases and the V segment lost 8 bases, leaving 4 bases of the junction unmatched. CDR1 and CDR2 from the germline V gene are LNHDA and SQIVND (reference sequence). The CDR3 spans 13 residues.